This TCR beta chain was sequenced during a study of blood T cell repertoires in COVID-19. Study details: The analysed material was cDNA or gDNA that came from T cells, B-cell-depleted T cells, or PBMCs.

Per the original methods: Estimates of nucleated cell counts were drawn from the amplification of reference gene primers. Only in-frame clones appear in the TCRdb table, and some are missing; sequencing was by immunoSEQ multiplex PCR. V, J and clone size reflect that table, while D and trimming were determined from the DNA. The data show 180,000 or so clones, over 75% seen once. Losses at the gene ends were 6 bases for V and 2 bases for J; bases not matched to a gene: 8. The CDR3 consists of 15 residues. CDR1 and CDR2 (germline): MGHRA, YSYEKL. Input material: peripheral blood. The chain employs TRBV4-1 and TRBJ2-3, with 7 bases lining up with TRBD1. This TCR derives from a woman of 80 years or more with acute or convalescent COVID-19. DNA for the CDR3: TGCGCCAGCAGTTCCCGGGACAGCCTCACAGATACGCAGTATTTT. Its translation: CASSSRDSLTDTQYF.